These T cell receptor beta chains were read from a single sample in a study of OX40 agonist ivuxolimab in advanced cancers. TCRdb's copy holds only in-frame clones and misses some; the assay was immunoSEQ multiplex PCR. The sample records about 74,000 clones, 84% being singletons. The source material was CD4+ or CD8+ T cells sorted from blood, sampled in a trial of the OX40 agonist ivuxolimab. Receptors originate from an adult with an advanced solid tumor such as melanoma, head and neck, liver or kidney cancer. Both conserved end residues are trimmed from each CDR3. The order of the fields is clone size, V gene, CDR3 protein. Where a row states a size, it is once, few, many or the class of an expanded clone; other rows omit it.

. TRBV28 ASKDWRVNNEQF
. TRBV19 ASTWQRGTGELF
. TRBV5-1 ASSPGGGDEQF
. TRBV5-4 ASSLAGSGSNTGELF
once TRBV11-2 ASSPVGSYEQY
. TRBV4-2 ASSQEMLNTEAF
. TRBV7-9 ASSFYSGNTIY
. TRBV9 ASSVGDRDYNQY
few TRBV28 ASGFPYEQY
. TRBV7-8 ASSRRDRGNEQF
. TRBV19 ATGPGSSENQPQH
. TRBV19 ASSIERGETQY
. TRBV12-1 ASSERNEQY
. TRBV19 ASSIVASGWYEQY
. TRBV6-1 ASAGTGAFHEF
. TRBV7-2 ASSLRLAATDTQY
. TRBV11-2 ASSLDLQGGYTRRQY
. TRBV30 ASGPGSNQPQH
. TRBV19 ASRWDRASGANVLT
. TRBV27 ASSRPTGGYSTEAF
. TRBV28 ASASRRRAEAF
. TRBV9 ASSETSGTGGGAAF
. TRBV7-2 ASSFRNSPLH
once TRBV14 ASSRRTAMNTEAF
. TRBV20-1 SAINYGYT
. TRBV6-5 ASSWDSGSEQF
. TRBV7-2 ASSLLTADTQY
. TRBV5-8 ASSLGHIYEQY